These 8 T cell receptor beta chains were all obtained from the same sample, sequenced in a study of T cell changes during pregnancy in multiple sclerosis. Sequenced by immunoSEQ multiplex PCR; TCRdb stores in-frame clones only, minus some. The data show about 24,000 clones, about 87% seen once. This specimen was CD4+ T cells from peripheral blood mononuclear cells, taken in the second trimester of pregnancy. The source of these receptors is a female donor in good health, enrolled as a control in a pregnancy study.

The rearrangement uses TRBV5-1 and TRBJ2-3, with 8 bases identical to TRBD2. The V and J ends lost 3 bases and 5 bases, in that order; junction bases with no gene match: 5. Germline V gives CDR1 SGHRS, CDR2 YFSETQ. The CDR3 runs to 14 residues. The CDR3 region is CASSWEAGVDTQYF. The CDR3 coding sequence is TGCGCCAGCAGCTGGGAAGCGGGAGTAGATACGCAGTATTTT.

CDR3: CASSLEGTYNSPLHF. Written as DNA, the CDR3 is TGCGCCAGCAGCTTGGAGGGGACTTATAATTCACCCCTCCACTTT. V is TRBV5-1 and J is TRBJ1-6; weak D call: TRBD1 (5 bases). Germline-derived CDR1 and CDR2 are SGHRS and YFSETQ. CDR3 length equals 15 residues. Trimming took 0 bases from V and 4 from J, leaving 8 bases between them.

The chain joins TRBV21-1 to TRBJ2-7; the D segment call TRBD2 is taken from the table without a DNA check. TRBV21-1 is assigned pseudogene status. The CDR3 is 17 residues long. Here the CDR3 reads CASTPGESGTVPHEQYF. The CDR3 nucleotides read TGTGCCAGCACTCCCGGGGAGTCCGGGACTGTGCCCCACGAGCAGTACTTC.

This clone was counted only a few times. The chain couples TRBV10-3 to TRBJ2-7; 10 bases fit TRBD2. Per the germline V gene, CDR1 is ENHRY and CDR2 is SYGVKD. The V and J ends lost 7 bases and 10 bases, in that order; junction bases with no gene match: 13. The CDR3 loop spans 14 amino acids. CDR3 in DNA: TGTGCCATCAAAGCGGGAGGGCCCCGCGACGGACAGTACTTC. This sequence encodes CAIKAGGPRDGQYF.

In DNA, the CDR3 is TGTGCCAGCTCAACGACAGGGGCAGGGGAGACCCAGTACTTC. This sequence encodes CASSTTGAGETQYF. V and J are TRBV18 and TRBJ2-5; 8 bases agree with TRBD1. CDR3 length: 14 residues. Germline CDR1 is KGHSH and CDR2 is LQKENI. Losses at the gene ends were 5 bases for V and 5 bases for J; bases not matched to a gene: 7.

This chain connects TRBV2 to TRBJ1-4, with D perhaps matching TRBD1 (6 bases). Germline lookup yields CDR1 SNHLY and CDR2 FYNNEI. Trimming shortened V by 7 bases and J by 2 bases, and 11 bases separated the two germline ends. The length of the CDR3 is 14 residues. Here the CDR3 DNA reads TGTGCCAGCAAGAGGGGGGGGACTAATGAAAAACTGTTTTTT. Amino acids: CASKRGGTNEKLFF.

CDR3 sequence reads: CASSRRTAMNTEAFF. The CDR3 DNA follows: TGTGCCAGTAGTAGACGGACAGCTATGAACACTGAAGCTTTCTTT. J is TRBJ1-1 and V is TRBV19, with D possibly TRBD1 on 6 matching bases. V lost 4 bases and J 0 bases, leaving 12 bases between the germline ends. Germline lookup yields CDR1 LNHDA and CDR2 SQIVND (reference sequence). The CDR3 is 15 amino acids.

The V and J genes are TRBV7-2 and TRBJ2-4; D is perhaps TRBD1 (6 bases). The CDR3 has 17 amino acids. The V end was cut by 1 base, the J end by 0 bases, with 13 bases between. CDR1 and CDR2 from the germline V gene are SGHTA and FQGNSA. The CDR3 loop reads CASSLGSGVLAKNIQYF. The CDR3 bases are TGTGCCAGCAGCTTAGGTTCAGGGGTACTAGCCAAAAACATTCAGTACTTC. Based on the CDR3 plus reference TRBV7-2 and TRBJ2-4, the full variable domain is GAGVSQSPSNKVTEKGKDVELRCDPISGHTALYWYRQSLGQGLEFLIYFQGNSAPDKSGLPSDRFSAERTGGSVSTLTIQRTQQEDSAVYLCASSLGSGVLAKNIQYFGAGTRLSVL.